The clone carrying this T cell receptor (beta chain) turned up a few times. TCR beta rearrangements were amplified from peripheral blood genomic DNA. The source of the sample is a study of T cell repertoires in aging, cancer and after chemotherapy. Study-wide context: Healthy donor repertoires were recorded over several months to years and showed clear clonal overlap.

Multiplex touch-down PCR with TRB-A/B primers amplified rearranged V-D-J TRB sequences. TCRdb reanalysed the multiplex PCR reads using MiXCR and keeps one entry per CDR3 protein. The profile covers about 9,200 distinct CDR3 sequences, with 35% to 50% appearing a single time and roughly 3.5% taken by the ten largest. Losses at the gene ends were 0 bases for V and 5 bases for J; bases not matched to a gene: 16. CDR1 is LNHNV and CDR2 is YYDKDF in the germline V gene (reference sequence). The length of the CDR3 is 19 residues. What was sequenced was blood. The chain has TRBV15 and TRBJ2-1; 7 bases are shared with TRBD2. The sequence was collected from a human donor in good health. CDR3: CATSRDSRWGGGKNNEQFF. The CDR3 coding sequence is TGTGCCACCAGCAGAGACTCGAGATGGGGGGGGGGTAAGAACAATGAGCAGTTCTTC.